The rows below give T cell receptor beta chains drawn from one sample of a study of OX40 agonist ivuxolimab in advanced cancers. Method: immunoSEQ multiplex PCR; TCRdb's copy keeps in-frame clones and lacks some. The sample shows 80,000 to 100,000 clones, just over 90% of them seen only once. The source was CD4+ or CD8+ T cells sorted from blood, collected in a trial of the OX40 agonist ivuxolimab. The receptors were gathered from an adult with an advanced solid tumor such as melanoma, head and neck, liver or kidney cancer. Both conserved end residues are part of each CDR3. D genes are given only for firm matches. Only part of the rows carry a size: once, few, many, or a class if the clone is expanded.

d_gene	abundance	v_gene	j_gene	CDR3nt	CDR3aa
NA	NA	TRBV5-1	TRBJ2-1	TGCGCCAGCCGCCAATTGGGGGGCCCCTACAATGAGCAGTTCTTC	CASRQLGGPYNEQFF
NA	NA	TRBV6-4	TRBJ2-7	TGTGCCAGCAGAATCGAGGGACATTTGCTCGAGCAGTACTTC	CASRIEGHLLEQYF
TRBD1	NA	TRBV19	TRBJ1-5	TGTGCCAGTAGTCCCCAAGGGGACAGGGGTAATCAGCCCCAGCATTTT	CASSPQGDRGNQPQHF
NA	NA	TRBV6-4	TRBJ1-1	TGTGCCACCAGTGCACAGGCCGGCACTGAAGCTTTCTTT	CATSAQAGTEAFF
NA	once	TRBV9	TRBJ2-1	TGTGCCAGCAGCGGTGCCCGGGTTGGCCCCAATGAGCAGTTCTTC	CASSGARVGPNEQFF
NA	NA	TRBV9	TRBJ2-5	TGTGCCAGCAGCGTAGCTTACGGGGAACAAGAGACCCAGTACTTC	CASSVAYGEQETQYF
TRBD2	NA	TRBV7-3	TRBJ2-7	TGTGCCAGCAGCTTAGGACTAGCGGGGCCCTACGAGCAGTACTTC	CASSLGLAGPYEQYF
TRBD1	NA	TRBV30	TRBJ1-6	TGTGCCTGGAGCTCCGGGACAGGGATCTCACCCCTCCACTTT	CAWSSGTGISPLHF
TRBD1	once	TRBV5-1	TRBJ2-7	TGCGCCAGCAGCTTACCGGGACAGGGAAGGCGCGAGCAGTACTTC	CASSLPGQGRREQYF
TRBD1	NA	TRBV6-1	TRBJ1-5	TGTGCCAGCAGTGAAGGGACAGGGGGAGATCAGCCCCAGCATTTT	CASSEGTGGDQPQHF
NA	NA	TRBV11-2	TRBJ2-7	TGTGCCAGCAGCTTTATCTACGAGCAGTACTTC	CASSFIYEQYF
TRBD1	NA	TRBV5-4	TRBJ2-7	TGTGCCAGCAGCTTGGGGTCAGGGGGAGACTCCTACGAGCAGTACTTC	CASSLGSGGDSYEQYF
NA	NA	TRBV6-6	TRBJ2-2	TGTGCCAGCAGTTACTCTTCGCAGGGCGGGCGGGAGCTGTTTTTT	CASSYSSQGGRELFF
NA	NA	TRBV11-2	TRBJ2-2	TGTGCCAGCATCCTTGGTTTGGGGGAGCTGTTTTTT	CASILGLGELFF
NA	once	TRBV6-1	TRBJ2-5	TGTGCCAGCAAGTTGGCAGGGCCGGGGGAGACCCAGTACTTC	CASKLAGPGETQYF
NA	NA	TRBV28	TRBJ1-4	TGTGCCAGCAGACCCCCGGGCCAAAATGAAAAACTGTTTTTT	CASRPPGQNEKLFF
TRBD2	once	TRBV7-3	TRBJ2-2	TGTGCCAGCAGCCCCAGGACTAGCGGGGTCGGGGAGCTGTTTTTT	CASSPRTSGVGELFF